The present TCR beta chain was sequenced within a study of CD8 T cells in Susac syndrome. Overall study findings and caveats: The authors acknowledged that the study's TCR sequencing and HLA analysis involved relatively few individuals.

A quantity of about 0.45 to 1 ug RNA underwent reverse transcription using random hexamers. Amplification of TCR beta CDR3 across 54 Vbeta and 13 Jbeta was performed with immunoSEQ multiplex PCR. One entry per CDR3 protein, called by TCRdb with MiXCR from the immunoSEQ multiplex PCR reads. The sample records 110,000 to 150,000 distinct CDR3 sequences, 90% to 95% being singletons. The controls, all healthy donors, were matched for age and sex. The TEMRA cells underwent FACS enrichment, while the CD8+ and CD4+ T cells underwent negative isolation. The CDR3 runs to 15 residues. Trimming at V came to 2 bases and at J to 5 bases, leaving 8 bases not matched to a gene. Germline V gene data show CDR1 as GTSNPN and CDR2 as SVGIG (reference sequence). This clonotype appeared once. Antigen unknown.

The specimen was CD8+ T cells from PBMCs. This TCR derives from a human donor in good health. V usage is TRBV30 and J usage is TRBJ2-2; TRBD2 matches 7 bases. CDR3 sequence reads: CAWSIPGLKTGELFF. The CDR3 DNA sequence: TGTGCCTGGAGTATACCGGGACTAAAGACCGGGGAGCTGTTTTTT.